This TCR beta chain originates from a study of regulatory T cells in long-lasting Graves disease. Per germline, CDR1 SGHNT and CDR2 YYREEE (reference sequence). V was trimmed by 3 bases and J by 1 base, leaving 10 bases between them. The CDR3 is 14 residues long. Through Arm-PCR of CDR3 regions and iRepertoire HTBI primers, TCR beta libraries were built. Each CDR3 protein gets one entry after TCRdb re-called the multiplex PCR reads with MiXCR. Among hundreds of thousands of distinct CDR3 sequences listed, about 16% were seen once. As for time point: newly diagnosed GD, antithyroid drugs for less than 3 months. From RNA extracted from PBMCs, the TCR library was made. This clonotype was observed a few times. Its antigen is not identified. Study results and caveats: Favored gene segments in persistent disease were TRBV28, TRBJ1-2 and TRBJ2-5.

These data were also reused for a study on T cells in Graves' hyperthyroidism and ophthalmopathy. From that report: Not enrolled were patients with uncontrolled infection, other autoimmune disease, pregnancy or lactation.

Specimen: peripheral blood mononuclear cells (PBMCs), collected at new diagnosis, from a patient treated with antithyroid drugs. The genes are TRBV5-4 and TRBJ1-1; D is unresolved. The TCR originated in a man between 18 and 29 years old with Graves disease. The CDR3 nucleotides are TGTGCCAGCAGCTCCCCCCCCCGGAACACTGAAGCTTTCTTT. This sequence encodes CASSSPPRNTEAFF.